This T cell receptor (beta chain) was captured in a study of control samples from healthy donors and cancer patients (dated by TCRdb to 2018 to 2020). About this clone: No cognate antigen has been identified for it. Qualities for individual bases were not recorded, and no much larger clone is one base off.

The library was prepared using the immunoSEQ multiplex PCR assay. As stored in TCRdb, this immuneACCESS dataset retains in-frame rearrangements with V and J assigned. A fraction of the clones does not appear; measured against another copy, unresolved V genes explain less than half of the discrepancy, and the remainder lacks a known reason. This sample holds roughly 99,000 clones; almost 85% were observed only once. The top ten clonotypes cover 1.5% to 2.5% of the sample. The specimen sequenced was blood. This TCR was sampled from a man between 60 and 70 years old in good health.

The DNA is as follows: TGTGCCAGCAGCCTTCCCGGATCCACCTACAATGAGCAGTTCTTC. This codes for CASSLPGSTYNEQFF. The chain is made from TRBV4-2 and TRBJ2-1; no D gene is confidently identified. V is reduced by 4 bases and J by 2 bases, leaving a spacing of 12 bases between them. The CDR3 measures 15 amino acids from cysteine to phenylalanine. The entry retains the CDR3 DNA only, 45 bases that are in frame from base 1. From the germline V gene, CDR1 is LGHNA and CDR2 is YNFKEQ.